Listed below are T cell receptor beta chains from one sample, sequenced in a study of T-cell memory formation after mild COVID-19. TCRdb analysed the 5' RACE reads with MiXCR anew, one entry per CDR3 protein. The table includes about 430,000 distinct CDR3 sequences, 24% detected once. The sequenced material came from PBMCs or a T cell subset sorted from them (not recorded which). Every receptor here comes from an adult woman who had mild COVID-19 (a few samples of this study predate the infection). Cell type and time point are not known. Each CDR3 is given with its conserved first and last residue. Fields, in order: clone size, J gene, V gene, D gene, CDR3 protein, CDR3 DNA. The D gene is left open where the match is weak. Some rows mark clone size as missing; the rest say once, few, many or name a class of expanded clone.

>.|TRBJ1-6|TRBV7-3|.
CASSPGTTTPLHF
TGTGCCAGCAGCCCAGGAACCACCACACCCCTCCACTTT
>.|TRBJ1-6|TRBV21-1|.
CASSKDGGGNSPLHF
TGTGCCAGCAGCAAAGATGGAGGGGGCAATTCACCCCTCCACTTT
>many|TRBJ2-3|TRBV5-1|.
CASSLDGTSTDTQYF
TGTGCCAGCAGCTTAGACGGGACTAGCACAGATACGCAGTATTTT
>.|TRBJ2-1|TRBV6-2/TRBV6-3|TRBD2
CASSPASGRAGNEQFF
TGTGCCAGCAGCCCCGCGAGCGGGAGGGCGGGGAATGAGCAGTTCTTC
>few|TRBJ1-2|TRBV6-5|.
CASSALSKGGYTF
TGTGCCAGCAGTGCCCTCAGTAAGGGTGGCTACACCTTC
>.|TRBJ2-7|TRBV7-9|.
CASSPEARQYEQYF
TGTGCCAGCAGCCCTGAGGCTAGGCAGTACGAGCAGTACTTC
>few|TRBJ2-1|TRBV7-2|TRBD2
CASSSNAGLALNEQFF
TGTGCCAGCAGCTCCAACGCGGGACTAGCGTTGAATGAGCAGTTCTTC
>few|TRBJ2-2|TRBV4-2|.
CASSQGRGKNTGELFF
TGTGCCAGCAGCCAGGGTAGGGGGAAGAACACCGGGGAGCTGTTTTTT
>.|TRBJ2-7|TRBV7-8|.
CASSFPPGVGYEQYF
TGTGCCAGCAGCTTTCCGCCGGGAGTTGGCTACGAGCAGTACTTC
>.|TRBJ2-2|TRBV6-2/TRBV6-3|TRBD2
CAIRRAGVTGELFF
TGTGCCATCCGCCGAGCGGGAGTTACCGGGGAGCTGTTTTTT
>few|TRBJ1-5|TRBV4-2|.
CASSQVRLSGSSNQPQHF
TGTGCCAGCAGCCAAGTTAGGCTTTCGGGGTCTAGCAATCAGCCCCAGCATTTT
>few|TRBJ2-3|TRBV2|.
CASRLEAQGQYF
TGTGCCAGCAGGCTGGAGGCCCAGGGGCAGTATTTT
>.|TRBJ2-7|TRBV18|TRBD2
CASSPPGLAGGSEQYF
TGTGCCAGCTCACCACCCGGGCTAGCGGGAGGTTCTGAGCAGTACTTC
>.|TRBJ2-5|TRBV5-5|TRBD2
CASSFRGGREETQYF
TGTGCCAGCAGCTTTCGGGGGGGGCGCGAAGAGACCCAGTACTTC
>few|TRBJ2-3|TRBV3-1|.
CASSTKRMRTDTQYF
TGTGCCAGCAGCACAAAAAGGATGAGGACAGATACGCAGTATTTT
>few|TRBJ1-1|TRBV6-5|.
CASSYSDRGNTEAFF
TGTGCCAGCAGTTACTCGGATCGGGGGAACACTGAAGCTTTCTTT
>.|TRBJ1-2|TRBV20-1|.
CSARDSQTTYGYTF
TGCAGTGCTAGAGATTCACAGACCACCTATGGCTACACCTTC
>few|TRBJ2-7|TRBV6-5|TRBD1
CASNDGQGSYEQYF
TGTGCCAGCAACGACGGACAGGGCAGCTACGAGCAGTACTTC
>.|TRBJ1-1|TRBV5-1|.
CASSTGATTEAFF
TGCGCCAGCAGCACCGGGGCAACCACTGAAGCTTTCTTT
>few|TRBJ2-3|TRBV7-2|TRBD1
CASSPSSTGGFTDTQYF
TGTGCCAGCAGCCCTTCTTCAACAGGGGGTTTCACAGATACGCAGTATTTT
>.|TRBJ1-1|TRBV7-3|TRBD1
CASSADRGQTEAFF
TGTGCCAGCAGCGCGGACAGGGGGCAAACTGAAGCTTTCTTT
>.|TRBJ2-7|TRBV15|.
CATSRSRQAYEQYF
TGTGCCACCAGCAGATCCAGGCAGGCCTACGAGCAGTACTTC
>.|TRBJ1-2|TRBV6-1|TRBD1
CASSDPGQGDYGYTF
TGTGCCAGCAGTGACCCCGGACAGGGGGACTATGGCTACACCTTC
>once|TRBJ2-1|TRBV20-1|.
CSASYGSSYNEQFF
TGCAGTGCTAGCTACGGCAGCTCCTACAATGAGCAGTTCTTC
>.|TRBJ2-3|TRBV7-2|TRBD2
CASSSGLAGGRYF
TGTGCCAGCAGCTCGGGACTAGCGGGGGGAAGGTATTTT
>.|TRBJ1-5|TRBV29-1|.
CSVEDGGPQHF
TGCAGCGTTGAGGATGGGGGGCCCCAGCATTTT
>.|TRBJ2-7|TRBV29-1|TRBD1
CSVQRPPGGKQYF
TGCAGCGTCCAAAGACCTCCAGGGGGTAAGCAGTACTTC
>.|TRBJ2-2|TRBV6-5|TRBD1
CASSYSYRGLTGELFF
TGTGCCAGCAGTTACTCGTACAGGGGGCTTACCGGGGAGCTGTTTTTT
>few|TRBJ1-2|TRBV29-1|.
CSVEGGRRGYGYTF
TGCAGCGTTGAAGGGGGGCGCCGAGGCTATGGCTACACCTTC
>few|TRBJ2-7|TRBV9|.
CASSVDPATAYEQYF
TGTGCCAGCAGCGTAGACCCAGCTACCGCCTACGAGCAGTACTTC
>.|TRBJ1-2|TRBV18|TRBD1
CASSPPRLDRGYGYTF
TGTGCCAGCTCACCACCCCGATTGGACAGGGGGTACGGCTACACCTTC
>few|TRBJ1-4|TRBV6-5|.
CASSLNTGRNEKLFF
TGTGCCAGCAGTTTAAATACAGGGCGTAATGAAAAACTGTTTTTT
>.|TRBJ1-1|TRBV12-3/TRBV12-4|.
CASSRTVLNTEAFF
TGTGCCAGCAGTCGGACAGTTTTAAACACTGAAGCTTTCTTT
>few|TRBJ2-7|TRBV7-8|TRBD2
CASSSEGTSGAYEQYF
TGTGCCAGCAGTTCGGAGGGGACTAGCGGGGCCTACGAGCAGTACTTC
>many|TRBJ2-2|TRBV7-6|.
CASSLVAFSTGELFF
TGTGCCAGCAGCTTAGTAGCTTTTTCCACCGGGGAGCTGTTTTTT
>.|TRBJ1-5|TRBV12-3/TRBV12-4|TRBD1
CASSLGTDSNQPQHF
TGTGCCAGCAGCTTGGGGACAGATAGCAATCAGCCCCAGCATTTT
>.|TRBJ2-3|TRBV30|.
CAWRWPLGGGSTDTQYF
TGTGCCTGGAGGTGGCCCTTGGGGGGCGGTAGTACAGATACGCAGTATTTT
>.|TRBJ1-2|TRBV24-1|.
CATSDGPASLGYTF
TGTGCCACCAGTGATGGACCCGCTTCCCTAGGCTACACCTTC
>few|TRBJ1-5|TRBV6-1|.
CASSESKSPASNQPQHF
TGTGCCAGCAGTGAATCGAAGAGCCCCGCGAGCAATCAGCCCCAGCATTTT